The rows below give T cell receptor beta chains drawn from one sample of a study of cytomegalovirus exposure and HLA in healthy donors. Data came from immunoSEQ multiplex PCR; TCRdb stores just in-frame clones and leaves some out. The table records more than 95,000 clones, under 85% of them present only once. Sequencing was performed on PBMCs. Receptor source: a man aged 50 to 60 in good health and CMV-seropositive. Both conserved end residues are part of each CDR3. Not every row has a clone size; where given, it reads once, few, many or a size class.

clone size: NA; V gene: TRBV7-9; J gene: TRBJ1-2; CDR3 protein: CASIQGAANYGYTF
clone size: NA; V gene: TRBV18; J gene: TRBJ2-7; CDR3 protein: CASSSTGLATGEQYF
clone size: NA; V gene: TRBV29-1; J gene: TRBJ1-2; CDR3 protein: CSVTGTGYGYTF
clone size: NA; V gene: TRBV7-9; J gene: TRBJ2-2; CDR3 protein: CASSRADSLNTGELFF
clone size: NA; V gene: TRBV7-9; J gene: TRBJ2-5; CDR3 protein: CASSFAAGSGKETQYF
clone size: NA; V gene: TRBV10-1; J gene: TRBJ2-1; CDR3 protein: CASSESGGRDRQFF
clone size: NA; V gene: TRBV27; J gene: TRBJ2-1; CDR3 protein: CASSLYGRGEDEQFF
clone size: NA; V gene: TRBV5-8; J gene: TRBJ2-7; CDR3 protein: CASSLGDRGFYEQYF
clone size: NA; V gene: TRBV4-1; J gene: TRBJ2-7; CDR3 protein: CASSQEASGRAGQYF
clone size: NA; V gene: TRBV7-2; J gene: TRBJ2-7; CDR3 protein: CASRQLSTYEQYF
clone size: NA; V gene: TRBV18; J gene: TRBJ2-1; CDR3 protein: CASSRPGQVSYNEQFF
clone size: NA; V gene: TRBV28; J gene: TRBJ1-2; CDR3 protein: CASTQGDYGYTF
clone size: NA; V gene: TRBV5-6; J gene: TRBJ2-1; CDR3 protein: CASSVGDEQFF
clone size: NA; V gene: TRBV7-9; J gene: TRBJ2-7; CDR3 protein: CSSSFIAYPYEQYF
clone size: NA; V gene: TRBV6-1; J gene: TRBJ2-3; CDR3 protein: CATPTEPSTDTQYF
clone size: NA; V gene: TRBV19; J gene: TRBJ2-2; CDR3 protein: CASSIAITNTGELFF
clone size: few; V gene: TRBV27; J gene: TRBJ2-1; CDR3 protein: CASSLQTGANEQFF
clone size: NA; V gene: TRBV18; J gene: TRBJ1-1; CDR3 protein: CASSPSWGVTEAFF
clone size: NA; V gene: TRBV4-3; J gene: TRBJ2-1; CDR3 protein: CASSPGSGNYNEQFF
clone size: NA; V gene: TRBV7-3; J gene: TRBJ2-2; CDR3 protein: CASSSLGQGAKAGELFF
clone size: few; V gene: TRBV25-1; J gene: TRBJ2-7; CDR3 protein: CASSDGGKQYF
clone size: NA; V gene: TRBV7-3; J gene: TRBJ2-5; CDR3 protein: CASSSGLAGQETQYF
clone size: NA; V gene: TRBV25-1; J gene: TRBJ1-2; CDR3 protein: CASSEGRDRGAGYTF
clone size: NA; V gene: TRBV19; J gene: TRBJ1-4; CDR3 protein: CASNRGESGNEKLFF
clone size: NA; V gene: TRBV2; J gene: TRBJ1-2; CDR3 protein: CASSRELNYGYTF
clone size: NA; V gene: TRBV7-9; J gene: TRBJ2-5; CDR3 protein: CASSPEGGSGRAQETQYF
clone size: NA; V gene: TRBV19; J gene: TRBJ2-2; CDR3 protein: CASRLAGNTGELFF
clone size: NA; V gene: TRBV18; J gene: TRBJ2-1; CDR3 protein: CASSPGQSSYNEQFF
clone size: NA; V gene: TRBV10-1; J gene: TRBJ2-3; CDR3 protein: CASSETTAHTDTQYF
clone size: NA; V gene: TRBV5-4; J gene: TRBJ2-7; CDR3 protein: CASSLAGGRGYEQYF
clone size: NA; V gene: TRBV6-1; J gene: TRBJ2-7; CDR3 protein: CACKTGIGYEQYF
clone size: NA; V gene: TRBV28; J gene: TRBJ2-4; CDR3 protein: CASSLTSGRRGQYF
clone size: NA; V gene: TRBV18; J gene: TRBJ2-1; CDR3 protein: CASSGVVAGAGNEQFF
clone size: NA; V gene: TRBV27; J gene: TRBJ2-7; CDR3 protein: CASSSSGTNSYEQYF
clone size: NA; V gene: TRBV15; J gene: TRBJ1-3; CDR3 protein: CATSNRTFSGNTIYF
clone size: NA; V gene: TRBV5-1; J gene: TRBJ1-2; CDR3 protein: CASSLGEANYGYTF
clone size: NA; V gene: TRBV7-9; J gene: TRBJ1-2; CDR3 protein: CASSLAAGRNYGYTF
clone size: NA; V gene: TRBV11-1; J gene: TRBJ2-1; CDR3 protein: CASSFRGAGGINEQFF
clone size: few; V gene: TRBV6-1; J gene: TRBJ1-1; CDR3 protein: CASSEAGEAFF
clone size: NA; V gene: TRBV30; J gene: TRBJ1-6; CDR3 protein: CAWSVGGLENSPLHF
clone size: NA; V gene: TRBV29-1; J gene: TRBJ2-2; CDR3 protein: CSVEGRTSGRASNTGELFF